This T cell receptor (beta chain) was sequenced for a study of blood T cells in healthy people across ages. Study-wide background: About one barcoded beta molecule per two T cells came from capture by template switching. The study's findings and limits: Roughly linear declines in TCR beta diversity per million T cells occurred with age.

To note about this clonotype: What it recognizes is unknown.

A sample-barcoded 5' primer and a J-beta primer mix were used in a second PCR of roughly 6 to 11 cycles. Carrying 12 random nucleotides, a template-switch adaptor labeled each individual cDNA molecule. CDR3-containing paired-end reads numbering at least 2.5 million came from each sample. TCRdb fed the 5' RACE reads into MiXCR, producing one record per CDR3 protein. The sample contains about 1,400,000 distinct CDR3 sequences, 59% of which appear only once. The receptor's source is a man aged 18 to 29 in good health. The sequenced material came from blood.

CDR3 amino acids: CASRAGQGINTEAFF. CDR3 DNA sequence: TGTGCCAGCAGGGCGGGACAGGGGATAAACACTGAAGCTTTCTTT. The rearrangement joins TRBV2 to TRBJ1-1; TRBD1 agrees at 10 bases. The CDR3 consists of 15 residues. V shed 6 bases, J shed 2 bases, and the junction held 6 bases outside the gene matches. Germline lookup yields CDR1 SNHLY and CDR2 FYNNEI.